The 27 T cell receptor beta chains below were found in one sample sequenced in a study of CD8 T cells in ankylosing spondylitis. TCRdb re-analysed the 5' RACE reads in MiXCR, keeping a single row per CDR3 protein. The sample gives roughly 280,000 distinct CDR3 sequences, approximately 20% of which show up once; less than 9.5% is in the top ten. The sample taken for sequencing was blood, either unsorted or a sorted T cell fraction (not recorded which). The receptor source for this set is a male donor with ankylosing spondylitis or in good health (not recorded which).

The chain combines TRBV30 with TRBJ1-1; D ambiguous. The CDR3 runs to 13 residues. V was pared by 1 base and J by 2 bases, with 8 bases between. Germline CDR1 GTSNPN, CDR2 SVGIG (reference sequence). The CDR3 region is CAWSAQTNTEAFF. CDR3 DNA sequence: TGTGCCTGGAGTGCTCAGACAAACACTGAAGCTTTCTTT. Using reference TRBV30 and TRBJ1-1 for the parts outside the CDR3, the full variable domain is SQTIHQWPATLVQPVGSPLSLECTVEGTSNPNLYWYRQAAGRGLQLLFYSVGIGQISSEVPQNLSASRPQDRQFILSSKKLLLSDSGFYLCAWSAQTNTEAFFGQGTRLTVV.

This clonotype was detected only a few times. The gene calls are TRBV20-1 and TRBJ1-4, with TRBD1 matching 7 bases. The length of the CDR3 is 13 residues. Germline assignment: CDR1 DFQATT and CDR2 SNEGSKA (reference sequence). Trimming took 3 bases from V and 3 from J; bases not matched to a gene: 1. The CDR3 coding sequence is TGCAGTGCTAGGCAGGGGGCTAATGAAAAACTGTTTTTT. As protein: CSARQGANEKLFF.

This clonotype was observed many times. The CDR3 DNA sequence: TGTGCCAGCAGTTTAGCGATCGCGGGACAGGGCGACAATGAGCAGTTCTTC. This sequence encodes CASSLAIAGQGDNEQFF. The V and J genes are TRBV12-3 or TRBV12-4 and TRBJ2-1; 9 nucleotides agree with TRBD1. V dropped 0 bases and J dropped 5; count of bases not matched to a gene: 8. The CDR3 contains 17 residues.

In its sample, this clonotype was seen a few times. This chain connects TRBV5-1 to TRBJ2-5; D possibly corresponds to TRBD1 (6 bases). CDR3 length: 15 amino acids. Looked up from germline, CDR1 is SGHRS and CDR2 is YFSETQ. Trimming removed 4 bases at V and 2 bases at J, with 15 bases between. CDR3 sequence: CASSHYTGIQETQYF. CDR3 DNA: TGCGCCAGCAGCCACTATACAGGGATTCAAGAGACCCAGTACTTC.

This chain uses TRBV19 with TRBJ2-5, with D hard to call. CDR1 is LNHDA, CDR2 SQIVND, per germline (reference sequence). The CDR3 length is 13 residues. Between the trimmed V and J ends, which lost 3 bases and 2 bases, there was a span of 7 bases. In DNA, the CDR3 is TGTGCCAGTAGTATCGGCAGTCAAGAGACCCAGTACTTC. It is translated as CASSIGSQETQYF. The full variable domain, with the rest looked up from reference TRBV19 and TRBJ2-5, is DGGITQSPKYLFRKEGQNVTLSCEQNLNHDAMYWYRQDPGQGLRLIYYSQIVNDFQKGDIAEGYSVSREKKESFPLTVTSAQKNPTAFYLCASSIGSQETQYFGPGTRLLVL.

A few counts support this clonotype. The rearrangement links TRBV7-2 to TRBJ1-1; TRBD1 matches 9 bases. Germline V gene data show CDR1 as SGHTA and CDR2 as FQGNSA. The CDR3 length is 15 residues. V shed 5 bases, J shed 3 bases, and the junction held 7 bases outside the gene matches. In nucleotides, the CDR3 is TGTGCCAGCAGCCTCGTGAACAGGGGGCACACTGAAGCTTTCTTT. It is translated as CASSLVNRGHTEAFF. The whole variable domain, filled in from reference TRBV7-2 and TRBJ1-1, reads GAGVSQSPSNKVTEKGKDVELRCDPISGHTALYWYRQSLGQGLEFLIYFQGNSAPDKSGLPSDRFSAERTGGSVSTLTIQRTQQEDSAVYLCASSLVNRGHTEAFFGQGTRLTVV.

J is TRBJ2-5 and V is TRBV20-1; 8 bases agree with TRBD2. The germline V gene encodes CDR1 DFQATT and CDR2 SNEGSKA (reference sequence). This CDR3 contains 13 residues. The J segment lost 1 base and the V segment lost 7 bases, leaving 5 bases of the junction unmatched. The CDR3 protein is CSELAGIQETQYF. DNA of the CDR3: TGCAGTGAGTTAGCGGGGATCCAAGAGACCCAGTACTTC.

This clonotype has ten or more counts. The V and J genes are TRBV6-1 and TRBJ2-5, with 10 bases fitting TRBD1. V lost 4 bases, J lost 4 bases, and 6 bases stayed unmatched. This CDR3 region has 15 residues. Germline values: CDR1 MNHNS, CDR2 SASEGT. CDR3 sequence (DNA): TGTGCCAGCAGTGTAAGACAGGGGGCTGGAGAGACCCAGTACTTC. Translation gives CASSVRQGAGETQYF.

This clonotype was counted only a few times. The chain recombines TRBV12-3 or TRBV12-4 with TRBJ2-3; D is unclear. The CDR3 extends over 13 amino acids. Trimming removed 2 bases at V and 6 bases at J, with 9 bases between. This chain's CDR3 is CASSLLPGDTQYF. DNA of the CDR3: TGTGCCAGCAGTTTACTCCCTGGGGATACGCAGTATTTT.

This clonotype has a handful of counts. The chain uses TRBV7-3 and TRBJ2-1; 9 nucleotides line up with TRBD1. The germline gives CDR1 SGHTA, CDR2 FQGTGA. Trimming took 6 bases from V and 6 from J; bases not matched to a gene: 15. The CDR3 loop spans 17 amino acids. The CDR3 region is CASSNKAGTGRVNEQFF. The CDR3 DNA is TGTGCCAGCAGTAATAAAGCGGGGACAGGGCGAGTCAATGAGCAGTTCTTC.

The sample holds many counts of this clonotype. The rearrangement joins TRBV5-1 to TRBJ1-4, with D tentatively TRBD1 (5 bases). The germline V and J ends were trimmed by 0 bases and 0 bases, with 15 bases remaining between them. Germline V gives CDR1 SGHRS, CDR2 YFSETQ. The CDR3 has 18 residues. CDR3 sequence: CASSLEVPGQTTNEKLFF. CDR3 bases: TGCGCCAGCAGCTTGGAAGTTCCGGGGCAAACAACTAATGAAAAACTGTTTTTT.

The gene calls are TRBV7-7 and TRBJ2-2, with D uncertain. Germline V lookup: CDR1 SSHAT, CDR2 FNYEAQ (reference sequence). This CDR3 has 17 residues. Trimming cost V 1 base and J 0 bases, with 12 bases left between them. CDR3 sequence (DNA): TGTGCCAGCAGCTTAGTGGTCACACACCCGAACACCGGGGAGCTGTTTTTT. Encoded protein: CASSLVVTHPNTGELFF.

CDR3 region: CASSRFPLLAPSTDTQYF. CDR3 DNA sequence: TGTGCCAGCAGTCGATTCCCGCTCCTAGCGCCTAGCACAGATACGCAGTATTTT. The chain uses TRBV27 and TRBJ2-3; possibly TRBD2 for D (6 bases). The CDR3 is 18 amino acids. The V gene lost 5 bases and the J gene lost 0 bases, with 21 bases spanning the gap. Germline V gives CDR1 MNHEY, CDR2 SMNVEV (reference sequence).

The sample holds many counts of this clonotype. V usage is TRBV9 and J usage is TRBJ2-2; TRBD2 agrees at 8 bases. This CDR3 comprises 15 residues. V gave up 1 base and J gave up 4 bases; unmatched junction bases: 3. Germline V CDR1 and CDR2: SGDLS, YYNGEE. CDR3 nucleotide sequence: TGTGCCAGCAGCGTAACGGGAGGGGGCACCGGGGAGCTGTTTTTT. It specifies CASSVTGGGTGELFF.

V is TRBV5-1 and J is TRBJ2-1, with TRBD2 identical over 8 bases. Germline V gene sequence: CDR1 SGHRS, CDR2 YFSETQ. V shed 4 bases, J shed 4 bases, and the junction held 13 bases outside the gene matches. CDR3 length: 17 amino acids. Written as DNA, the CDR3 is TGCGCCAGCAGCCCCGAGTTGACTAGCGTTACGTACAATGAGCAGTTCTTC. Translated, it gives CASSPELTSVTYNEQFF.

This clonotype has only a few counts. The chain joins TRBV7-8 to TRBJ1-2; D is unclear. Germline V CDR1 and CDR2: SGHVS, FQNEAQ. CDR3 length: 12 residues. V lost 8 bases and J 6 bases, leaving 13 bases between the germline ends. The DNA for the CDR3 is TGTGCCAGCCCAGCAGGATTGAATGGCTACACCTTC. Encoded protein: CASPAGLNGYTF.

This clonotype was counted only a few times. CDR3 loop: CASSTGLLTADTQYF. The CDR3, as DNA: TGCGCCAGCAGCACAGGACTACTCACGGCGGATACGCAGTATTTT. The chain carries TRBV5-1 and TRBJ2-3, with a weak D call TRBD2 (6 bases). This CDR3 is built from 15 residues. The germline V gene has CDR1 SGHRS and CDR2 YFSETQ. V shed 4 bases and J shed 6 bases, with 18 bases lying between them.

The genes are TRBV7-2 and TRBJ1-1; 7 bases match TRBD1. Germline V gives CDR1 SGHTA, CDR2 FQGNSA. The CDR3 contains 15 residues. V shed 5 bases and J 1 base; nucleotides not matched to a gene: 7. CDR3 sequence reads: CASSREKGANTEAFF. The CDR3 DNA follows: TGTGCCAGCAGCCGGGAAAAGGGGGCGAACACTGAAGCTTTCTTT.

This clonotype has only a few counts. The chain is built from TRBV24-1 and TRBJ2-1; 10 bases fit TRBD2. CDR1 and CDR2 (germline): KGHDR, SFDVKD. The CDR3 totals 15 residues. V gave up 7 bases and J gave up 8 bases; unmatched junction bases: 10. CDR3 coding DNA: TGTGCCACCAGCCGGACTAGCGGCCTGCGGGATGAGCAGTTCTTC. It encodes CATSRTSGLRDEQFF.

The genes are TRBV27 and TRBJ1-2; TRBD1 might be the D (5 bases). The germline V gene has CDR1 MNHEY and CDR2 SMNVEV (reference sequence). The CDR3 contains 16 residues. Trimming took off 6 bases at V and 7 bases at J, with 24 bases between the two ends. CDR3 coding DNA: TGTGCCAGCAGCATGCTAGTTCGTGGGACCCTCCCTGGCTACACCTTC. It is translated as CASSMLVRGTLPGYTF.

The chain links TRBV18 to TRBJ1-1, with 7 positions matching TRBD1. In germline, CDR1 is KGHSH, CDR2 LQKENI. The junction had 7 bases not matched to a gene; V was cut back by 1 base and J by 5 bases. The CDR3 has 15 residues. For the CDR3, the DNA is TGTGCCAGCTCACCACTGGACAGGACCGGGACTGAAGCTTTCTTT. It specifies CASSPLDRTGTEAFF.

This chain connects TRBV24-1 to TRBJ2-1; D is unclear. The germline CDR1 and CDR2 sequences are KGHDR and SFDVKD. CDR3 length: 13 residues. Trimming removed 4 bases at V and 9 bases at J, with 12 bases between. In nucleotides, the CDR3 is TGTGCCACCAGTGACCGCTCGCCGGCTGAGCAGTTCTTC. It is translated as CATSDRSPAEQFF.

This clonotype was recorded a few times. This CDR3 reads CASSHPSGGLTGELFF. The CDR3 DNA sequence: TGTGCCAGCAGCCACCCTAGCGGGGGGCTCACCGGGGAGCTGTTTTTT. This sequence joins TRBV3-1 and TRBJ2-2; 11 bases agree with TRBD2. This CDR3 comprises 16 residues. From germline, CDR1 is LGHDT and CDR2 YNNKEL (reference sequence). The V gene end was trimmed by 3 bases and the J gene end by 4 bases; junction bases not matched to a gene: 4.

This clonotype appeared many times. The chain recombines TRBV28 with TRBJ1-2; D is undetermined. Trimming left V 2 bases short and J 4 bases short, with 11 bases between. Germline CDR1 and CDR2: MDHEN and SYDVKM. The CDR3 sequence is 14 residues long. Written as DNA, the CDR3 is TGTGCCAGCAGTTTAGATGGGAGCCCCTATGGCTACACCTTC. Translated, it gives CASSLDGSPYGYTF.

The CDR3 nucleotides read TGTGCCAGCTCACCACGGACAGAGACTGGAAACACCATATATTTT. It translates to CASSPRTETGNTIYF. This sequence joins TRBV18 and TRBJ1-3; tentatively, D is TRBD1 (6 bases). CDR1 KGHSH and CDR2 LQKENI come from the germline V gene. Trimming shortened V by 1 base and J by 2 bases, and 9 bases separated the two germline ends. The CDR3 loop spans 15 amino acids.

This clonotype was seen more than once but under ten times. This sequence joins TRBV19 and TRBJ2-1; 9 nucleotides match TRBD1. The CDR3 consists of 14 residues. From germline, CDR1 is LNHDA and CDR2 SQIVND (reference sequence). V lost 7 bases, J lost 5 bases, and 6 bases stayed unmatched. The CDR3 coding sequence is TGTGCCAGTAAGAAGGGACAGGGCAACAATGAGCAGTTCTTC. Protein: CASKKGQGNNEQFF.

This clonotype was found many times. The chain carries TRBV29-1 and TRBJ1-2, with D possibly matching TRBD1 (6 bases). The CDR3 totals 14 residues. Trimming took off 4 bases at V and 6 bases at J, with 18 bases between the two ends. Germline V gives CDR1 SQVTM, CDR2 ANQGSEA. Here the CDR3 reads CSVGGGRGMDGYTF. The CDR3 nucleotides are TGCAGCGTTGGAGGGGGGCGGGGGATGGATGGCTACACCTTC.